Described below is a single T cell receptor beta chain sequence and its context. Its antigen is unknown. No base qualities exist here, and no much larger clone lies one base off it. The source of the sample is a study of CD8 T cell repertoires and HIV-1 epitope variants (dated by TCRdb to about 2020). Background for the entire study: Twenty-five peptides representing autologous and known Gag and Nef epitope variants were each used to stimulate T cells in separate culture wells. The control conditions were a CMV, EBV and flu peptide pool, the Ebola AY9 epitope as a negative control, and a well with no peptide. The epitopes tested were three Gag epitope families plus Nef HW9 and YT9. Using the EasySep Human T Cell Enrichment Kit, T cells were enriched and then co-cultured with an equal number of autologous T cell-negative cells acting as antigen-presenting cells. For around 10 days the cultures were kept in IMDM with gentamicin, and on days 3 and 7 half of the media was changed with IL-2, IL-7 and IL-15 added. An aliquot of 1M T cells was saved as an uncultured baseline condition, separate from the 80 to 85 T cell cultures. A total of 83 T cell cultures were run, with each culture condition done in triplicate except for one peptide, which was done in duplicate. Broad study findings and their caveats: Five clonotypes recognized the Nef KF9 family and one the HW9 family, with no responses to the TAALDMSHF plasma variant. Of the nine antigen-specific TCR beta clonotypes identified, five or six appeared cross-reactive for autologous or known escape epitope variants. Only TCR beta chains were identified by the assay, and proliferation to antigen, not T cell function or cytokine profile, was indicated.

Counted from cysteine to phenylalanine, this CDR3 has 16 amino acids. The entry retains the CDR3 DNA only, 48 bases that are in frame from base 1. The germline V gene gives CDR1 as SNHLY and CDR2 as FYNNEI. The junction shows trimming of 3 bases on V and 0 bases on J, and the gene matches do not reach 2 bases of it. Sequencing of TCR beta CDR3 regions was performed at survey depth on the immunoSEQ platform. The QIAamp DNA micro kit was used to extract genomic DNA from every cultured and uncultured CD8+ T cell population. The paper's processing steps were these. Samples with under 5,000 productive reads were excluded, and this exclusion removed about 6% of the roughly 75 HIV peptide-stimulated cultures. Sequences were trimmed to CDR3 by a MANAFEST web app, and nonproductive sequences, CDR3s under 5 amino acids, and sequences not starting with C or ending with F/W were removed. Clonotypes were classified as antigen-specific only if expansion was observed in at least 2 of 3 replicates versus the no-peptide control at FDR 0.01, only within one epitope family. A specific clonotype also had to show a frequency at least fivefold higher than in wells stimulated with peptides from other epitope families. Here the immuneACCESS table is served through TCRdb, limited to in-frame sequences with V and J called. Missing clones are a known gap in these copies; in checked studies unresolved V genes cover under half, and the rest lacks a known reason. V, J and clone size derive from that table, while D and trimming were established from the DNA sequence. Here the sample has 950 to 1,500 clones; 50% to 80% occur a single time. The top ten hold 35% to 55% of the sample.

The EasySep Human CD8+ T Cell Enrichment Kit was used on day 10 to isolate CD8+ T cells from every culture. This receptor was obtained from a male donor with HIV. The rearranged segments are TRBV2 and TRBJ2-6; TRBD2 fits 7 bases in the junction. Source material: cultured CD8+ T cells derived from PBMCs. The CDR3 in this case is CASSDGTTSGANVLTF. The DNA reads TGTGCCAGCAGTGACGGGACTACCTCTGGGGCCAACGTCCTGACTTTC.